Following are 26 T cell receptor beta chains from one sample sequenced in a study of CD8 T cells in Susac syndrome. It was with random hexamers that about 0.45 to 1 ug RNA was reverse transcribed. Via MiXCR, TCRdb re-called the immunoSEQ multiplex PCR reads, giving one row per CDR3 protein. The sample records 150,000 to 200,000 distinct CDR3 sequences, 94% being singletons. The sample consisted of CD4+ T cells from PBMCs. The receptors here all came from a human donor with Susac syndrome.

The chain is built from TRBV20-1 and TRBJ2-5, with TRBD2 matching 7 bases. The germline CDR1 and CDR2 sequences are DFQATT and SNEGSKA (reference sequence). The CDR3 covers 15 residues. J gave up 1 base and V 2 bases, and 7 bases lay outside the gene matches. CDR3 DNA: TGCAGTGCTAGACTAGCTAGCGGATTCCAAGAGACCCAGTACTTC. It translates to CSARLASGFQETQYF.

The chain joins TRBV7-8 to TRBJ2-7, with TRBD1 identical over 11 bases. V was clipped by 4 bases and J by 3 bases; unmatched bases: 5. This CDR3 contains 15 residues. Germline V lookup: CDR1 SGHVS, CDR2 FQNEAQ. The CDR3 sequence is CASSSGTGGNYEQYF. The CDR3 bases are TGTGCCAGCAGCTCCGGGACAGGGGGAAACTACGAGCAGTACTTC.

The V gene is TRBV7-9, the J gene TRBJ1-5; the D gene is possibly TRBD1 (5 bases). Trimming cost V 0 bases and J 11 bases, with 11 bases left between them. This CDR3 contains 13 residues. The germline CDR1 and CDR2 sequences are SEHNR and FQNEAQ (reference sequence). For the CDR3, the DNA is TGTGCCAGCAGCTTAGCAGGGGTGACAGCCCAGCATTTT. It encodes CASSLAGVTAQHF. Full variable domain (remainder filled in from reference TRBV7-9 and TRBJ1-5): DTGVSQNPRHKITKRGQNVTFRCDPISEHNRLYWYRQTLGQGPEFLTYFQNEAQLEKSRLLSDRFSAERPKGSFSTLEIQRTEQGDSAMYLCASSLAGVTAQHFGDGTRLSIL.

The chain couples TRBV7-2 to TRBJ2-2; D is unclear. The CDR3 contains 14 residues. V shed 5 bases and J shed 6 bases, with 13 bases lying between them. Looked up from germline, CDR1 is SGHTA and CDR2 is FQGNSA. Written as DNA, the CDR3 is TGTGCCAGCAGCCGGAAGCTGGGCGCCGGGGAGCTGTTTTTT. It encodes CASSRKLGAGELFF. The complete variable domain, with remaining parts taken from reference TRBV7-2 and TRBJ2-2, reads GAGVSQSPSNKVTEKGKDVELRCDPISGHTALYWYRQSLGQGLEFLIYFQGNSAPDKSGLPSDRFSAERTGGSVSTLTIQRTQQEDSAVYLCASSRKLGAGELFFGEGSRLTVL.

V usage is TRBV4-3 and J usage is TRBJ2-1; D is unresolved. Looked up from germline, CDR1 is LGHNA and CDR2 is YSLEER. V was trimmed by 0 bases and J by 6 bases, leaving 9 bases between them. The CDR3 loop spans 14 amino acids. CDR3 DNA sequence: TGCGCCAGCAGCCAAGAGGCGCGACTCAATGAGCAGTTCTTC. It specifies CASSQEARLNEQFF.

The DNA of the CDR3 is TGCAGCGTTGGACTATTGTTAGGAGATACGCAGTATTTT. This encodes CSVGLLLGDTQYF. V and J are TRBV29-1 and TRBJ2-3, with a tentative D call TRBD2 (5 bases). CDR3 length: 13 residues. Trimming shortened V by 4 bases and J by 5 bases, and 13 bases separated the two germline ends. Germline V gene sequence: CDR1 SQVTM, CDR2 ANQGSEA.

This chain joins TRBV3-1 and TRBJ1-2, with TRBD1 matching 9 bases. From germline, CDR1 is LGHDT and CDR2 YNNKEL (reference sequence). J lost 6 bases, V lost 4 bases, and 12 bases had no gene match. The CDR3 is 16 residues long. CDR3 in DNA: TGTGCCAGCAGCCTAACTCCGGGACAGGGCTCCCATGGCTACACCTTC. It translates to CASSLTPGQGSHGYTF. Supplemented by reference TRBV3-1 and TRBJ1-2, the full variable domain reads DTAVSQTPKYLVTQMGNDKSIKCEQNLGHDTMYWYKQDSKKFLKIMFSYNNKELIINETVPNRFSPKSPDKAHLNLHINSLELGDSAVYFCASSLTPGQGSHGYTFGSGTRLTVV.

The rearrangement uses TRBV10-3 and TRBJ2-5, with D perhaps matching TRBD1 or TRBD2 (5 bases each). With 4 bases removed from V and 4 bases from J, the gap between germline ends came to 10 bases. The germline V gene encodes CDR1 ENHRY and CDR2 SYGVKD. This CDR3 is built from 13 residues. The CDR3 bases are TGTGCCATCAGTGTTGGGGCGGGAGAGACCCAGTACTTC. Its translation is CAISVGAGETQYF.

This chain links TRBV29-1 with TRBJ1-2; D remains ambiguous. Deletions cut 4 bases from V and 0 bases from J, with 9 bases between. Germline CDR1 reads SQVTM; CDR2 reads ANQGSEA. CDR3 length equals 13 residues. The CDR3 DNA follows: TGCAGCGTTGGGACCACCCCTAACTATGGCTACACCTTC. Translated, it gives CSVGTTPNYGYTF.

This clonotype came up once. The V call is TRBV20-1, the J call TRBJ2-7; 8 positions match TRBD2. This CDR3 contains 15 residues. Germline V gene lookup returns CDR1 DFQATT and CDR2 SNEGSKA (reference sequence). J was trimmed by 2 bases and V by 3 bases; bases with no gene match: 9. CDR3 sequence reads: CSASPTRAGAYEQYF. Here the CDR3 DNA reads TGCAGTGCTAGCCCCACCCGAGCGGGGGCCTACGAGCAGTACTTC.

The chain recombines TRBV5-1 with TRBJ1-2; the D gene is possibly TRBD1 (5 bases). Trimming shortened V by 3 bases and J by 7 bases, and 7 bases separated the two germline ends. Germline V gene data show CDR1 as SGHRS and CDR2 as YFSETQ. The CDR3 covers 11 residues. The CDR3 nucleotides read TGCGCCAGCAGCTCGGACATTGGCTACACCTTC. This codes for CASSSDIGYTF.

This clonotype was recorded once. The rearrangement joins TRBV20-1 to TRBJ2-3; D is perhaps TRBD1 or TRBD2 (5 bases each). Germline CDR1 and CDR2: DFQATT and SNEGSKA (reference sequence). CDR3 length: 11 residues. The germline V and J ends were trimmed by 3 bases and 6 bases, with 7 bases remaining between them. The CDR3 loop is CSASWGDTQYF. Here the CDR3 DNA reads TGCAGTGCTAGCTGGGGGGATACGCAGTATTTT.

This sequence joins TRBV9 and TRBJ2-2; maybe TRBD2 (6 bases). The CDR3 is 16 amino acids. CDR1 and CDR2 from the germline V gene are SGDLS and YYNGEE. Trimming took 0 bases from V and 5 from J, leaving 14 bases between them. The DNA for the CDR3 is TGTGCCAGCAGCGTAGGTGCACTAGCCGGAACCGGGGAGCTGTTTTTT. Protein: CASSVGALAGTGELFF.

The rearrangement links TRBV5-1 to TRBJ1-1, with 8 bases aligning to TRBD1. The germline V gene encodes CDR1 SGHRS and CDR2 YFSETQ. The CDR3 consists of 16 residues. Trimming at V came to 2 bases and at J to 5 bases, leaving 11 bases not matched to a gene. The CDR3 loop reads CASSFAPSTGGTEAFF. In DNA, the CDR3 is TGCGCCAGCAGCTTTGCCCCTTCCACAGGGGGGACTGAAGCTTTCTTT.

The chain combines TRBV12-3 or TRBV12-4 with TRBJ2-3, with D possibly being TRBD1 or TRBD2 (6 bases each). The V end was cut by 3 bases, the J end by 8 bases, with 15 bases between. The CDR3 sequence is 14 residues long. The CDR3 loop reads CASSFRGPSATQYF. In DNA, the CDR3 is TGTGCCAGCAGTTTCCGGGGGCCCTCGGCTACGCAGTATTTT.

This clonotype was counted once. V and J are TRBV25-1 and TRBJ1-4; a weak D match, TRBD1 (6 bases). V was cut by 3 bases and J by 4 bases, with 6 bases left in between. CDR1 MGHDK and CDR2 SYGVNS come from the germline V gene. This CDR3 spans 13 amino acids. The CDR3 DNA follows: TGTGCCAGCAGTGACAGGGGTAATGAAAAACTGTTTTTT. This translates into CASSDRGNEKLFF.

The CDR3 DNA is TGCGCCAGGATGGGCCAGGGGGTCCAAGAGACCCAGTACTTC. Translation gives CARMGQGVQETQYF. V and J are TRBV10-2 and TRBJ2-5, with TRBD1 matching 7 bases. V dropped 9 bases and J dropped 1; count of bases not matched to a gene: 8. The CDR3 runs to 14 residues. The germline CDR1 and CDR2 sequences are WSHSY and SAAADI.

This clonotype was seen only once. The CDR3 loop is CASSFGLNQPQHF. The CDR3 coding sequence is TGTGCCAGCAGCTTTGGGTTGAATCAGCCCCAGCATTTT. The J gene is TRBJ1-5, the V gene TRBV7-6; D is undetermined. With 3 bases removed from V and 4 bases from J, the gap between germline ends came to 7 bases. CDR3 length: 13 amino acids. Germline CDR1 is SGHVS and CDR2 is FNYEAQ.

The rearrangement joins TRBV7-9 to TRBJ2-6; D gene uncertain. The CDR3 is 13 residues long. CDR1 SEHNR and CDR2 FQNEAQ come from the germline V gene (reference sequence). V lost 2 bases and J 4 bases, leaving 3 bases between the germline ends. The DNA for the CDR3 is TGTGCCAGCAGCTTATGGGGGGCCAACGTCCTGACTTTC. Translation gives CASSLWGANVLTF.

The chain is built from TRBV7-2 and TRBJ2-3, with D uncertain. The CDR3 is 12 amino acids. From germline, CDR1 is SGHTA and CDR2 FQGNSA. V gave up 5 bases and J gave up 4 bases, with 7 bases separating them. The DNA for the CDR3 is TGTGCCAGCAGCGATGGGGCAGATACGCAGTATTTT. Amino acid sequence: CASSDGADTQYF.

CDR3 DNA: TGTGCCAGCAGGACAGGACCGATGAACTATGGCTACACCTTC. It specifies CASRTGPMNYGYTF. The chain combines TRBV12-3 or TRBV12-4 with TRBJ1-2; D perhaps matches TRBD1 (6 bases). The CDR3 spans 14 residues. Trimming cost V 6 bases and J 2 bases, with 13 bases left between them.

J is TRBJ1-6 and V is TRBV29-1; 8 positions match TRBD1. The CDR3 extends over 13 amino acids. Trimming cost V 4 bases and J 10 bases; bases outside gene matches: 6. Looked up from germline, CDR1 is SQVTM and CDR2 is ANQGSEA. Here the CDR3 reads CSVGQGQNSPLHF. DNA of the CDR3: TGCAGCGTTGGACAGGGGCAGAACTCACCCCTCCACTTT. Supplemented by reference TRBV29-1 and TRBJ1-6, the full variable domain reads SAVISQKPSRDICQRGTSLTIQCQVDSQVTMMFWYRQQPGQSLTLIATANQGSEATYESGFVIDKFPISRPNLTFSTLTVSNMSPEDSSIYLCSVGQGQNSPLHFGNGTRLTVT.

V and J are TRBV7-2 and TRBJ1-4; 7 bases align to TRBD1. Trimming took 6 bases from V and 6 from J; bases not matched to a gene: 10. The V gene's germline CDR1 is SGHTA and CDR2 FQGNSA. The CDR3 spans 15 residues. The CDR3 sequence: CASSLTRQGYEKLFF. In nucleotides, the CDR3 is TGTGCCAGCAGTCTCACACGACAGGGTTATGAAAAACTGTTTTTT.

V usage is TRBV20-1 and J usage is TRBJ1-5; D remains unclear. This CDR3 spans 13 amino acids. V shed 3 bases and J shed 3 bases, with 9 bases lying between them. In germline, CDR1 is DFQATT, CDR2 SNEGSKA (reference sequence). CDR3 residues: CSASPGFNQPQHF. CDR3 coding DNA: TGCAGTGCTAGTCCGGGGTTCAATCAGCCCCAGCATTTT.

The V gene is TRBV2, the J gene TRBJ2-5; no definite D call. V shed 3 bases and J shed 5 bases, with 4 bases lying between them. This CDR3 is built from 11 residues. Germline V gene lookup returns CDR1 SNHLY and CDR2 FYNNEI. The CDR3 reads CASSDPETQYF. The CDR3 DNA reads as TGTGCCAGCAGTGACCCGGAGACCCAGTACTTC.

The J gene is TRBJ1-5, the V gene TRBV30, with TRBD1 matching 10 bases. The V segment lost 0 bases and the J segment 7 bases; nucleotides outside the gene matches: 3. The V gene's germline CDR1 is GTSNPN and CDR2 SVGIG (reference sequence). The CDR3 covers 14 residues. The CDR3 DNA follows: TGTGCCTGGAGTGTAGGGGACAGGGGACAGCCCCAGCATTTT. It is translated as CAWSVGDRGQPQHF.